This T cell receptor beta chain was observed in a study of Graves' ophthalmopathy and Graves' hyperthyroidism. This CDR3 is built from 15 residues. Germline V gene sequence: CDR1 MDHEN, CDR2 SYDVKM. V was clipped by 4 bases and J by 5 bases, with 15 bases between them. In the case of this clonotype: Its antigen is unknown.

The hyperthyroidism patients had a new diagnosis of under 2 months' duration and were aged 18 to 65. No donor had other autoimmune disease, uncontrolled infection, pregnancy or lactation. Amplification from RNA transcripts yielded the TCR beta CDR3 regions. Investigators did first-round RT-PCR with HTBI primers, then second-round multiplex PCR. MiXCR was run by TCRdb on the multiplex PCR reads, yielding one entry per CDR3 protein. Counted here are 900,000 to 1,200,000 distinct CDR3 sequences, approximately 35% occurring once; the ten biggest clones make up around 10%. Notes on the study in general: Most thyroid clonotypes with frequency above 0.001 were detected in blood too. Discriminating ophthalmopathy from stable hyperthyroidism, a 13-signature model attained a sensitivity of about 88% and a specificity of just under 84%.

The sample comprised peripheral blood or thyroid tissue (not recorded which). The V call is TRBV28, the J call TRBJ1-5, with D unclear. This clonotype originated in an adult man with Graves' hyperthyroidism. CDR3 nucleotides: TGTGCCAGCAGTTCATCCGGTAGGCTCGATCAGCCCCAGCATTTT. Its protein product is CASSSSGRLDQPQHF.